The 12 T cell receptor beta chains below all came from one sample that was sequenced in a study of blood T cell repertoires in COVID-19 (dated by TCRdb to the early 2020s). The method behind the library was the immunoSEQ multiplex PCR assay. The table was pulled from immuneACCESS by TCRdb, which kept in-frame rearrangements only. Such tables lose some clones; where checked, under half of the loss comes from unresolved V genes, and the rest has no known cause. A total of some 400,000 clones appear in this sample, more than 75% of them only once. The ten largest clones take up roughly 2.1% of the sample. The specimen was peripheral blood. Receptors originate from a woman aged 55-75 years with COVID-19, enrolled during active disease.

The chain combines TRBV6-6 with TRBJ1-3; D not resolved. Between the trimmed V and J ends, which lost 8 bases and 1 base, there was a span of 6 bases. The length of the CDR3 is 12 residues. Per germline, CDR1 MNHNY and CDR2 SVGAGI (reference sequence). CDR3 protein: CASWASGNTIYF. In DNA, the CDR3 is TGTGCCAGCTGGGCTTCTGGAAACACCATATATTTT.

This chain links TRBV19 with TRBJ2-7; D is unresolved. CDR3 size: 16 residues. V was cut by 0 bases and J by 1 base, with 13 bases left in between. Germline V gene sequence: CDR1 LNHDA, CDR2 SQIVND (reference sequence). The CDR3 nucleotides are TGTGCCAGTAGTATAGATCCGCAGCGCCCTTCCTACGAGCAGTACTTC. It specifies CASSIDPQRPSYEQYF.

The chain couples TRBV5-6 to TRBJ1-5; 7 bases match TRBD1. Germline CDR1 and CDR2: SGHDT and YYEEEE. The CDR3 runs to 17 residues. V shed 1 base, J shed 2 bases, and the junction held 9 bases outside the gene matches. The CDR3, as DNA: TGTGCCAGCAGCTTGTACACAGGGGCACCGGGCAATCAGCCCCAGCATTTT. This encodes CASSLYTGAPGNQPQHF.

The chain is built from TRBV7-8 and TRBJ1-5; D is unresolved. Trimming pared 5 bases from V and 9 bases from J, leaving 20 bases between. Germline V gives CDR1 SGHVS, CDR2 FQNEAQ. This CDR3 region has 15 residues. CDR3 bases: TGTGCCAGCAGCGCAGAAGGAGGCGGACTAGTGCCCCAGCATTTT. Translation: CASSAEGGGLVPQHF.

V is TRBV2 and J is TRBJ2-1; tentative D call: TRBD1 (5 bases). CDR1 SNHLY and CDR2 FYNNEI come from the germline V gene. The CDR3 length is 14 residues. V was pared by 2 bases and J by 0 bases, with 5 bases between. CDR3 sequence (DNA): TGTGCCAGCAGTGAACAGGGCTCCTACAATGAGCAGTTCTTC. Amino acid sequence: CASSEQGSYNEQFF.

This clone was counted a single time. V usage is TRBV6-5 and J usage is TRBJ1-1; no clear D. This CDR3 is 15 amino acids long. Germline loops: CDR1 MNHEY, CDR2 SVGAGI. The germline V and J ends were trimmed by 0 bases and 4 bases, with 12 bases remaining between them. The CDR3 loop reads CASSYSMTPGTEAFF. Here the CDR3 DNA reads TGTGCCAGCAGTTACTCGATGACGCCGGGCACTGAAGCTTTCTTT.

V is TRBV28 and J is TRBJ2-5, with 7 bases that match TRBD1. Germline CDR1 and CDR2: MDHEN and SYDVKM. After removal of 7 bases from V and 1 base from J, the junction contained 6 bases not matched to a gene. This CDR3 is built from 14 residues. CDR3 sequence reads: CASTLTGSQETQYF. The DNA of the CDR3 is TGTGCCAGCACCCTGACAGGGTCCCAAGAGACCCAGTACTTC.

This rearrangement joins TRBV9 to TRBJ2-1; the match to TRBD2 covers 10 bases. The germline gives CDR1 SGDLS, CDR2 YYNGEE. The trim removed 4 bases at V and 4 bases at J, leaving 11 bases unmatched. The CDR3 is made up of 17 amino acids. CDR3 sequence: CASSPAAGGLGYNEQFF. Here the CDR3 DNA reads TGTGCCAGCAGCCCCGCAGCGGGGGGGCTCGGGTACAATGAGCAGTTCTTC.

The count of this clone is one. The V gene is TRBV3-1 (or the pseudogene TRBV3-2), the J gene TRBJ1-2; no definite D call. Per the germline V gene, CDR1 is LGHDT and CDR2 is YNNKEL (reference sequence). CDR3 size: 15 residues. V lost 4 bases, J lost 4 bases, and 16 bases lay in between. The CDR3 reads CASSLDIGRVYGYTF. As DNA, the CDR3 is TGTGCCAGCAGCCTTGACATAGGGAGGGTCTATGGCTACACCTTC.

V is TRBV5-1 and J is TRBJ1-6; 8 nucleotides line up with TRBD1. V was clipped by 3 bases and J by 14 bases; unmatched bases: 16. From germline, CDR1 is SGHRS and CDR2 YFSETQ. This CDR3 is 16 amino acids long. The CDR3, as DNA: TGCGCCAGCAGCTACGACAGGGGCCGCGAGGCCATATCCCTCCACTTT. This translates into CASSYDRGREAISLHF.

The chain is built from TRBV4-1 and TRBJ2-1; 8 nucleotides agree with TRBD1. Per the germline V gene, CDR1 is MGHRA and CDR2 is YSYEKL. The CDR3 sequence is 13 residues long. Germline trimming cut 7 bases from V and 12 bases from J; bases unmatched to any gene: 11. The CDR3 protein is CASTTGTGRTQFF. The CDR3 nucleotides are TGCGCCAGCACTACCGGGACAGGCAGAACGCAGTTCTTC.

The chain recombines TRBV28 with TRBJ1-5, with TRBD1 matching 9 bases. Trimming removed 5 bases from V and 7 bases from J; junction bases left unmatched: 6. CDR3 length: 14 amino acids. CDR1 and CDR2 (germline): MDHEN, SYDVKM. CDR3 nucleotides: TGTGCCAGCAGTCGAGACAGGGGGGAACAGCCCCAGCATTTT. The encoded protein is CASSRDRGEQPQHF.